This TCR beta chain was captured in a study of blood T cells in healthy people across ages. As to this clonotype: Antigen unknown.

It was with a sample-barcoded 5' primer and a J-beta primer mix that a second PCR of roughly 7 to 12 cycles was run. Using its own MiXCR run on the 5' RACE reads, TCRdb lists one record per CDR3 protein. Of around 1,600,000 distinct CDR3 sequences listed, approximately 43% are singletons. Trimming took off 3 bases at V and 2 bases at J, with 20 bases between the two ends. The germline V gene encodes CDR1 ENHRY and CDR2 SYGVKD. The CDR3 runs to 17 residues. Study-wide results and limits: The CMV status of each donor remained undetermined, and this could have confounded shifts in expanded clonotypes.

This TCR was recovered from a woman between 18 and 29 years old in good health. The sequenced material came from blood. The chain is built from TRBV10-3 and TRBJ2-7; D ambiguous. CDR3 region: CAISDNYVHLPAYEQYF. The CDR3 region has the DNA TGTGCCATCAGTGATAATTATGTACACCTCCCAGCCTACGAGCAGTACTTC.